Sequencing of this TCR beta chain was carried out in a study of blood T cell repertoires in COVID-19. Across the study: The cDNA or gDNA used as material had been derived from T cells, B-cell-depleted T cells, or PBMCs.

This clone has only one observation. Authors' analysis steps: Counts of nucleated cells, estimated from reference gene primer amplification, were obtained. Clones were sequenced by immunoSEQ multiplex PCR, and TCRdb holds only the in-frame ones, with some missing. V, J and clone size are taken as reported in that table, and D and trimming were inferred from the DNA itself. The sample gives about 240,000 clones, roughly 90% of which show up once; approximately 7.5% is in the top ten. The CDR3 totals 14 residues. The germline V gene has CDR1 LGHDT and CDR2 YNNKEL (reference sequence). V shed 8 bases and J shed 5 bases, with 18 bases lying between them.

The J gene is TRBJ2-5, the V gene TRBV3-1 (or the pseudogene TRBV3-2), with D perhaps matching TRBD2 (6 bases). The receptor was isolated from a man aged 55 to 70 who had recovered from COVID-19. The sequenced material came from peripheral blood. CDR3 amino acids: CASSPGLPKETQYF. Written as DNA, the CDR3 is TGTGCCAGCTCCCCGGGACTTCCGAAGGAGACCCAGTACTTC.